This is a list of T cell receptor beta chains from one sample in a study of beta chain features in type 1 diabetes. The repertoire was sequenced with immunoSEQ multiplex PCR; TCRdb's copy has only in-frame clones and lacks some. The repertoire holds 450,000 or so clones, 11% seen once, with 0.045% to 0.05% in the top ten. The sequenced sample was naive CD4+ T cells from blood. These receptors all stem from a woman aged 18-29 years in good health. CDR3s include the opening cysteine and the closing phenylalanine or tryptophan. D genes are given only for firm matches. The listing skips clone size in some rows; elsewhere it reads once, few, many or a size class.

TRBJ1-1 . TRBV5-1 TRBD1 CASSLGPQGANTEAFF TGCGCCAGCAGCTTGGGACCCCAGGGGGCGAACACTGAAGCTTTCTTT
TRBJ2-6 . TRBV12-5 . CASGTWTSGANVLTF TGTGCTAGTGGTACTTGGACATCTGGGGCCAACGTCCTGACTTTC
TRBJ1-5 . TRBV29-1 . CSALSGTGSHNQPQHF TGCAGCGCCCTATCCGGAACAGGGTCCCATAATCAGCCCCAGCATTTT
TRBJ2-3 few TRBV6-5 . CASTKTGRLTDTQYF TGTGCCAGCACCAAGACGGGACGGCTAACAGATACGCAGTATTTT
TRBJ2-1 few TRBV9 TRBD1 CASSATGINEQFF TGTGCCAGCAGCGCGACAGGGATCAATGAGCAGTTCTTC
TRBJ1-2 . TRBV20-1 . CSAERPYSYTF TGCAGTGCTGAACGCCCGTACAGCTACACCTTC
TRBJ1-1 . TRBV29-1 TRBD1 CSVIRQGGRTEAFF TGCAGCGTTATCCGACAGGGAGGGAGGACTGAAGCTTTCTTT
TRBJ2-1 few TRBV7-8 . CASSQTTRREQFF TGTGCCAGCAGCCAGACGACAAGGCGGGAGCAGTTCTTC
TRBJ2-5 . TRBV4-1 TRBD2 CASSHIIAGVPQETQYF TGCGCCAGCAGCCACATAATAGCGGGGGTCCCCCAAGAGACCCAGTACTTC
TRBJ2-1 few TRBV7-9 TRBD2 CASSPTPGLAGALEQFF TGTGCCAGCAGCCCAACACCTGGACTAGCGGGAGCCCTGGAGCAGTTCTTC
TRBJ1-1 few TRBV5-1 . CASSLENLNTEAFF TGCGCCAGCAGCTTGGAGAATTTGAACACTGAAGCTTTCTTT
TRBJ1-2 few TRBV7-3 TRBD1 CASSSRQGRDGYTF TGTGCCAGCAGCTCGCGACAGGGTCGGGATGGCTACACCTTC
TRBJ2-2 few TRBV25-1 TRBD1 CASSEDRGTGELFF TGTGCCAGCAGTGAGGACAGGGGTACCGGGGAGCTGTTTTTT
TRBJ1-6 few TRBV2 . CASTLGWGSRSPLHF TGTGCCAGCACCCTCGGGTGGGGGTCACGGTCACCCCTCCACTTT
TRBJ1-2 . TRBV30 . CAWSVGEQASHTF TGTGCCTGGAGTGTAGGGGAACAAGCCTCTCACACCTTC
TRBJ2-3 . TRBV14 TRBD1 CASSLRDRETDTQYF TGTGCCAGCAGCCTCCGGGACAGGGAGACAGATACGCAGTATTTT
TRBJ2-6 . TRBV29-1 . CSVMRQSGANSGANVLTF TGCAGCGTCATGAGGCAGTCGGGTGCAAACTCTGGGGCCAACGTCCTGACTTTC
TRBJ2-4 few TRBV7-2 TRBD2 CASSLASGRAQNIQYF TGTGCCAGCAGCTTAGCTAGCGGGAGGGCCCAAAACATTCAGTACTTC
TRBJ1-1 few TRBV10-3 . CAISERSARAEAFF TGTGCCATCAGTGAGCGGTCCGCGCGGGCTGAAGCTTTCTTT
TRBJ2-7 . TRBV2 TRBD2 CASMRREGEEQYF TGTGCCAGCATGAGGCGGGAGGGTGAGGAGCAGTACTTC
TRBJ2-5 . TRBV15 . CATSRITGALEGETQYF TGTGCCACCAGCAGAATTACCGGGGCGCTCGAAGGAGAGACCCAGTACTTC
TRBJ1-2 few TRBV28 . CASSLHSYSGYGYTF TGTGCCAGCAGTTTACACAGCTACTCCGGGTATGGCTACACCTTC
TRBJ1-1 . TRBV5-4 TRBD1 CASSFPDRAEAFF TGTGCCAGCAGCTTCCCAGACAGGGCCGAAGCTTTCTTT
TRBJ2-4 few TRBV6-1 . CASSPGLAKNIQYF TGTGCCAGCAGTCCGGGATTAGCCAAAAACATTCAGTACTTC
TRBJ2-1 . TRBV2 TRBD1 CASSGGQPSYNEQFF TGTGCCAGCAGTGGGGGACAGCCTTCCTACAATGAGCAGTTCTTC
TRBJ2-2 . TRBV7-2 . CASSLVRGQGTGELFF TGTGCCAGCAGCTTAGTTCGTGGGCAGGGGACCGGGGAGCTGTTTTTT
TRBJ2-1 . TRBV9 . CASSGDAISYNEQFF TGTGCCAGCAGCGGGGACGCCATTTCCTACAATGAGCAGTTCTTC